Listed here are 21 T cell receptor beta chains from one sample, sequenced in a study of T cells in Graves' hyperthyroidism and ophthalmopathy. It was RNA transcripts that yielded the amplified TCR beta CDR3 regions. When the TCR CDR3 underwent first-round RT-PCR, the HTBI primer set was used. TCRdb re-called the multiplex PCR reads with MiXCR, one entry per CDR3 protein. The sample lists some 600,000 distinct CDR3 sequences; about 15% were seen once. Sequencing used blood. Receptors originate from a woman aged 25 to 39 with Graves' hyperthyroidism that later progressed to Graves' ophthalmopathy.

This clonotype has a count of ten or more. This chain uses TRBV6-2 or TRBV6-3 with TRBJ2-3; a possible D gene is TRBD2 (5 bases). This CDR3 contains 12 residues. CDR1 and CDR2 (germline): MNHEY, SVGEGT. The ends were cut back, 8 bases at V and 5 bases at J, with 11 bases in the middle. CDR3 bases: TGTGCCAGCGGCCCCCGGGGAGATACGCAGTATTTT. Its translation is CASGPRGDTQYF.

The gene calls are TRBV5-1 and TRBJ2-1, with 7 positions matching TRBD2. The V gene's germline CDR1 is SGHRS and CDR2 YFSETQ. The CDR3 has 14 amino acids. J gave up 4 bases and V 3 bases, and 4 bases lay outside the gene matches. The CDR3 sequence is CASSSGTTYNEQFF. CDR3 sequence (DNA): TGCGCCAGCAGCTCAGGGACTACATACAATGAGCAGTTCTTC.

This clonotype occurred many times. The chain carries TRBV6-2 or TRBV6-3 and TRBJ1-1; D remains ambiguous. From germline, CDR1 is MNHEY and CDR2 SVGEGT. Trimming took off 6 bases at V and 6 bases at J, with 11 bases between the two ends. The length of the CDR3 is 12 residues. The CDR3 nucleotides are TGTGCCAGCAGAAGTATCGGACCTGAAGCTTTCTTT. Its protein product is CASRSIGPEAFF.

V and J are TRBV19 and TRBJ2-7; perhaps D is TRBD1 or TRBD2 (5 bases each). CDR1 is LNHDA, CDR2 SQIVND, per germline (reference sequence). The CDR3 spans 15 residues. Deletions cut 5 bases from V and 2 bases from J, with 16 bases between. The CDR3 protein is CASSYSAGRTYEQYF. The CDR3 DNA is TGTGCCAGTAGTTACTCGGCAGGGAGAACCTACGAGCAGTACTTC.

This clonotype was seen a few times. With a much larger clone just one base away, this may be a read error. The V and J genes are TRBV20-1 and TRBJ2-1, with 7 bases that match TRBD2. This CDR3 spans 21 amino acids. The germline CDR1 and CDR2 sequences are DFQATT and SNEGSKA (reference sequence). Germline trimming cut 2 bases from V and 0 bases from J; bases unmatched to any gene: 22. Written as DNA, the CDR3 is TGCAGTGCTAGACAGTGGGGCGGGAGCTCCCGTCAAACAGGCTCCTACAATGAGCAGTTCTTC. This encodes CSARQWGGSSRQTGSYNEQFF.

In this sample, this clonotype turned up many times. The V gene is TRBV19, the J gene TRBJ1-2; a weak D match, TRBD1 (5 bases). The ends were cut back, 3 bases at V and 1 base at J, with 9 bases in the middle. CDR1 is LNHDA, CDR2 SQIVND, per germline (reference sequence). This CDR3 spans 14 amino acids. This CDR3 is CASSIRGYNYGYTF. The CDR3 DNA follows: TGTGCCAGTAGTATCCGGGGGTATAACTATGGCTACACCTTC. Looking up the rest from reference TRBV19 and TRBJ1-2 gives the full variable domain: DGGITQSPKYLFRKEGQNVTLSCEQNLNHDAMYWYRQDPGQGLRLIYYSQIVNDFQKGDIAEGYSVSREKKESFPLTVTSAQKNPTAFYLCASSIRGYNYGYTFGSGTRLTVV.

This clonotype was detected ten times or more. The DNA of the CDR3 is TGTGCCAGCAGACTTAACACTGAAGCTTTCTTT. Amino acid sequence: CASRLNTEAFF. V gene TRBV28 combines with J gene TRBJ1-1; D gene uncertain. Germline V CDR1 and CDR2: MDHEN, SYDVKM. The CDR3 spans 11 residues. The ends were cut back, 6 bases at V and 2 bases at J, with 4 bases in the middle.

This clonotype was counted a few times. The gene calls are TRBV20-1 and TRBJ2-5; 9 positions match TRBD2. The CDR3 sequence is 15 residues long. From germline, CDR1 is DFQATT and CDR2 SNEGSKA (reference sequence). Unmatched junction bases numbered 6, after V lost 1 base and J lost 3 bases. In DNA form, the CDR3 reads TGCAGTGCTAGAGGAGCGGGAGGTAGTGAAGAGACCCAGTACTTC. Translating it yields CSARGAGGSEETQYF.

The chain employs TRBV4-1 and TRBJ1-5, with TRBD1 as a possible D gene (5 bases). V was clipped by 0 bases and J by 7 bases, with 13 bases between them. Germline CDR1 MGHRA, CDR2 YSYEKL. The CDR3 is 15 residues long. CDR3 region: CASSQDALGRQPQHF. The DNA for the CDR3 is TGCGCCAGCAGCCAAGACGCGCTGGGGCGACAGCCCCAGCATTTT.

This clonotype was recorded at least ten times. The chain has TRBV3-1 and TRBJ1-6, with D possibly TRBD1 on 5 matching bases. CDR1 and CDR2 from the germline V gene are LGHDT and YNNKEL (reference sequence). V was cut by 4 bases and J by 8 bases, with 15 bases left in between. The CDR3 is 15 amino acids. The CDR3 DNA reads TGTGCCAGCAGCCGGGTGAGCCTAGGGGATTCACCCCTCCACTTT. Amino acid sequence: CASSRVSLGDSPLHF.

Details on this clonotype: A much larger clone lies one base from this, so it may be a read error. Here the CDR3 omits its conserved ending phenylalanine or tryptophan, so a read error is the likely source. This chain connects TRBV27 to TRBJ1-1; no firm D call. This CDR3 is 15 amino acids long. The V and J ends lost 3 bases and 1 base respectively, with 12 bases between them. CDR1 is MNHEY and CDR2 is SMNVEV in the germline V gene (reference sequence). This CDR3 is CASSLYGIENTEAFS. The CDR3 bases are TGTGCCAGCAGTTTGTACGGGATTGAGAACACTGAAGCTTTCTCT.

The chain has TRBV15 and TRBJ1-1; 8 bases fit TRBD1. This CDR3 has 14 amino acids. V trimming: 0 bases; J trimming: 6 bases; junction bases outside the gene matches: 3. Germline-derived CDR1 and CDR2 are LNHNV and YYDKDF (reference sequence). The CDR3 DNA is TGTGCCACCAGCAGAGAGTCGGACAGGGCTGAAGCTTTCTTT. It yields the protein CATSRESDRAEAFF. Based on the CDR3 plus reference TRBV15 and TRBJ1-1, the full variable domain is DAMVIQNPRYQVTQFGKPVTLSCSQTLNHNVMYWYQQKSSQAPKLLFHYYDKDFNNEADTPDNFQSRRPNTSFCFLDIRSPGLGDTAMYLCATSRESDRAEAFFGQGTRLTVV.

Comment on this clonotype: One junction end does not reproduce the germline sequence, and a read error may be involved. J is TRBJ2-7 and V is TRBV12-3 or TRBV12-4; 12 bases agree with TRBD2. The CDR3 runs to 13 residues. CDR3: CASRPSGRAEQYF. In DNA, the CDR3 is TGCGCCAGCAGACCTAGCGGGAGGGCCGAGCAGTACTTC.

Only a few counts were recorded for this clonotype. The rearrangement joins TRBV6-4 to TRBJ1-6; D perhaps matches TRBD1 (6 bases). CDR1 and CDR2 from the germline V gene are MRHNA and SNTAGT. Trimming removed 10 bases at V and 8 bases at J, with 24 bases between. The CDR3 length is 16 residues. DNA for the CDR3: TGTGCCATCGGCCCTCGGGGGGCCAGATTCTATTCACCCCTCCACTTT. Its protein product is CAIGPRGARFYSPLHF.

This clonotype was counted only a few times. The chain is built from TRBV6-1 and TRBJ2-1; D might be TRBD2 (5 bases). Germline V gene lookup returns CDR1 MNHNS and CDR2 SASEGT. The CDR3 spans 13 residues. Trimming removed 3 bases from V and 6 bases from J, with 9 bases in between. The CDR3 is CASSERGSNEQFF. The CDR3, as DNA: TGTGCCAGCAGTGAGAGAGGGAGCAATGAGCAGTTCTTC.

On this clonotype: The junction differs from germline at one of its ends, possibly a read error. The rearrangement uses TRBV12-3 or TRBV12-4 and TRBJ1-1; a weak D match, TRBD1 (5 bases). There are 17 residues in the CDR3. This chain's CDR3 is CASNLIRDSQWSTESFF. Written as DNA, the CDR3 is TGTGCCAGCAATCTTATCCGGGACTCCCAGTGGAGCACTGAATCTTTCTTT.

The CDR3 DNA is TGCAGTGCTATCAGGCAGGGGCGGTATGGTGGCTACACCTTC. Translating gives CSAIRQGRYGGYTF. The V call is TRBV20-1, the J call TRBJ1-2; TRBD1 might be the D (6 bases). Per the germline V gene, CDR1 is DFQATT and CDR2 is SNEGSKA (reference sequence). The germline V and J ends were trimmed by 4 bases and 7 bases, with 19 bases remaining between them. The CDR3 is 14 residues long.

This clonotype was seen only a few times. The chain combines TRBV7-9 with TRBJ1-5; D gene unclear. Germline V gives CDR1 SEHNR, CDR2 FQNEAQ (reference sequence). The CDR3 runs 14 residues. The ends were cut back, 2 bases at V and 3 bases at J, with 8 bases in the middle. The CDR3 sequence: CASSLTEFNQPQHF. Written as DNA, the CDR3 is TGTGCCAGCAGCTTAACAGAATTCAATCAGCCCCAGCATTTT.

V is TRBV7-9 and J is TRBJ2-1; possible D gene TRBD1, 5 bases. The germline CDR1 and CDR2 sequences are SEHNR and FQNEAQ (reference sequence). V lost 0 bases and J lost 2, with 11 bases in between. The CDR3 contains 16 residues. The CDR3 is CASSLAVRQPYNEQFF. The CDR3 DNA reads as TGTGCCAGCAGCTTAGCGGTCAGACAGCCCTACAATGAGCAGTTCTTC.

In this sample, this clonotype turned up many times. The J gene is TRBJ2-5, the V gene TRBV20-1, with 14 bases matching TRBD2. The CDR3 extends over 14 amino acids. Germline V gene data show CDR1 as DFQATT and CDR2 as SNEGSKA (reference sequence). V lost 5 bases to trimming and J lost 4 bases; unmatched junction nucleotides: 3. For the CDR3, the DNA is TGCAGTGCTCCCGGACTAGCGGGAGGAGAGACCCAGTACTTC. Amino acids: CSAPGLAGGETQYF.

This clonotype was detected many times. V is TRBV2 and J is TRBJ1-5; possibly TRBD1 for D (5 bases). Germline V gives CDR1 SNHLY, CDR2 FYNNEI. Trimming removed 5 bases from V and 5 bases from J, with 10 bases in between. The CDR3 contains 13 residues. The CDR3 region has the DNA TGTGCCAGCAGTCCCGGAGGGGATCAGCCCCAGCATTTT. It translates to CASSPGGDQPQHF.